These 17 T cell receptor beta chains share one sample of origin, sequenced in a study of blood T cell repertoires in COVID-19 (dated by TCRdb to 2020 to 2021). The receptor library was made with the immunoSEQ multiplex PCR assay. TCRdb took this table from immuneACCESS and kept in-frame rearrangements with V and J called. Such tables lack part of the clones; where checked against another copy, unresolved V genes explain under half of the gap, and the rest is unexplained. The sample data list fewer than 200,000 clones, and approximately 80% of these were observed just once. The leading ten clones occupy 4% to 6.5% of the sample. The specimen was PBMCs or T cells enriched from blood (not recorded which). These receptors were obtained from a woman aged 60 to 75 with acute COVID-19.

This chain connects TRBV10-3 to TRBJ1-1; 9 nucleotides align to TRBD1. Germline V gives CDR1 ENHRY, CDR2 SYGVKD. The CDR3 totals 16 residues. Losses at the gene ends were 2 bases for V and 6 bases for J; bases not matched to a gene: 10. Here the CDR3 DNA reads TGTGCCATCAGTGAGCCCCGGGACAGGGCGAGCGCTGAAGCTTTCTTT. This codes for CAISEPRDRASAEAFF.

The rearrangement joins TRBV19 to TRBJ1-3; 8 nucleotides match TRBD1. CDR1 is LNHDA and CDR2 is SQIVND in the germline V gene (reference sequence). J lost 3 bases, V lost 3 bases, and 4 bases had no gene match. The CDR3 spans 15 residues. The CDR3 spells CASSMAGGVGNTIYF. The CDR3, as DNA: TGTGCCAGTAGTATGGCAGGGGGCGTTGGAAACACCATATATTTT.

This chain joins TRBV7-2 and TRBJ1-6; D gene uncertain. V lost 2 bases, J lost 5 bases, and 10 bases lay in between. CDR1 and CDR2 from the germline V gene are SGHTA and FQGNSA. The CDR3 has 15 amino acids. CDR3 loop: CASSLKYPDNSPLHF. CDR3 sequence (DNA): TGTGCCAGCAGCTTAAAATATCCTGATAATTCACCCCTCCACTTT.

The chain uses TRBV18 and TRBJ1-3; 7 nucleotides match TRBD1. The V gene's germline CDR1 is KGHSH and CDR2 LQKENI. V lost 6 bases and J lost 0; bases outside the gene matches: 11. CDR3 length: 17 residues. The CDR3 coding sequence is TGTGCCAGCTCCCGACAGGGCCCAGCCAGCTCTGGAAACACCATATATTTT. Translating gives CASSRQGPASSGNTIYF.

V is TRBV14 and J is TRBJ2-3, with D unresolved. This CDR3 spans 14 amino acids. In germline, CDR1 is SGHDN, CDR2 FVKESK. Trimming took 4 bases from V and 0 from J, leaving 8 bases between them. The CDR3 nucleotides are TGTGCCAGCAGCCTTTACGGGAGCACAGATACGCAGTATTTT. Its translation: CASSLYGSTDTQYF.

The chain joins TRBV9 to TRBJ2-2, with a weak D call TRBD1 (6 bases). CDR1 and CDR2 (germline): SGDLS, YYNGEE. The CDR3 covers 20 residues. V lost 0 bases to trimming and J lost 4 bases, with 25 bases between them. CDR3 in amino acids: CASSVGFRTAFILTTGELFF. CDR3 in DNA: TGTGCCAGCAGCGTAGGGTTTAGGACAGCCTTTATATTAACCACCGGGGAGCTGTTTTTT.

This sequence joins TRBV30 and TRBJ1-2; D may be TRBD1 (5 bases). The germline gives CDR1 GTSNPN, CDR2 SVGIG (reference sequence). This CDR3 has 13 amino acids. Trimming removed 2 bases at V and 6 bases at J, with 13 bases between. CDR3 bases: TGTGCCTGGAGTCTCGGGACTCACCATGGCTACACCTTC. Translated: CAWSLGTHHGYTF.

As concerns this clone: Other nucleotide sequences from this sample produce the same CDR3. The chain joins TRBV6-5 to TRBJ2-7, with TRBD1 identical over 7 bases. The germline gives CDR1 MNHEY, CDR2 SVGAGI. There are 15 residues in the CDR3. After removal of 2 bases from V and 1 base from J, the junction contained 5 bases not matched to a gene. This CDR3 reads CASSYRQGGSYEQYF. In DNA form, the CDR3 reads TGTGCCAGCAGTTACCGACAGGGTGGGTCCTACGAGCAGTACTTC.

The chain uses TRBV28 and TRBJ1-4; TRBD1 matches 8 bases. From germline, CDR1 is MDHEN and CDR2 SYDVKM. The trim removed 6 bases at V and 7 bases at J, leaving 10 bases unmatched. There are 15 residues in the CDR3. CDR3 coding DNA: TGTGCCAGCAGATTACTAGGACAGGGTTTTGAAAAACTGTTTTTT. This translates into CASRLLGQGFEKLFF.

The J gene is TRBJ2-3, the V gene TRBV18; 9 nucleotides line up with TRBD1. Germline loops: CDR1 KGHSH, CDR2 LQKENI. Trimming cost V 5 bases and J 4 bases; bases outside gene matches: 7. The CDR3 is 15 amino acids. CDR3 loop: CASSGSQGAADTQYF. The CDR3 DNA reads TGTGCCAGCTCAGGATCACAGGGGGCTGCAGATACGCAGTATTTT.

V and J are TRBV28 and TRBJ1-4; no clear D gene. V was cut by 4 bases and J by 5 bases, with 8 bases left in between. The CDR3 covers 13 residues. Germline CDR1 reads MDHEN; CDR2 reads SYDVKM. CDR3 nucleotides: TGTGCCAGCAGTTCGGGGAGAAATGAAAAACTGTTTTTT. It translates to CASSSGRNEKLFF.

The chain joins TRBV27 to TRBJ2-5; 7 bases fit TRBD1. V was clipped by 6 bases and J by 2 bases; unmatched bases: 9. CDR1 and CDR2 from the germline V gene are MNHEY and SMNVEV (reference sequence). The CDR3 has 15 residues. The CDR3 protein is CASSLRWTGQETQYF. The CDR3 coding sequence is TGTGCCAGCAGCTTAAGGTGGACAGGACAAGAGACCCAGTACTTC.

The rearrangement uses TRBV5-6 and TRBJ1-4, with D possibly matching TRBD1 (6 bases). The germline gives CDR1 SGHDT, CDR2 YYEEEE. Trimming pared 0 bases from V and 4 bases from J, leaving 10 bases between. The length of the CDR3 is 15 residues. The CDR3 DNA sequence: TGTGCCAGCAGCTTGGCTCAGGGGAATAATGAAAAACTGTTTTTT. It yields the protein CASSLAQGNNEKLFF.

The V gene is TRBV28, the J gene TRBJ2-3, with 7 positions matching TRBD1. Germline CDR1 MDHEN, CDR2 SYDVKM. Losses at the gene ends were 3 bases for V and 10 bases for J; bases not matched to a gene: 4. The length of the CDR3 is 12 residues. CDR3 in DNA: TGTGCCAGCAGTTTGGCCCAGGGGGCGCAGTATTTT. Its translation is CASSLAQGAQYF. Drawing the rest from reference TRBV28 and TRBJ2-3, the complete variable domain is DVKVTQSSRYLVKRTGEKVFLECVQDMDHENMFWYRQDPGLGLRLIYFSYDVKMKEKGDIPEGYSVSREKKERFSLILESASTNQTSMYLCASSLAQGAQYFGPGTRLTVL.

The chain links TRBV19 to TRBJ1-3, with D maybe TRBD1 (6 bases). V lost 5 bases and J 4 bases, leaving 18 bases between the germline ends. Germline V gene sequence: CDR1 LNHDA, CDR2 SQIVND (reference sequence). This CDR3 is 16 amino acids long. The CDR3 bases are TGTGCCAGTAGTCTACAGGGAGCCGCCGTGGGAAACACCATATATTTT. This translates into CASSLQGAAVGNTIYF. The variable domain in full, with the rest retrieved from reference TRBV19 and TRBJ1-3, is DGGITQSPKYLFRKEGQNVTLSCEQNLNHDAMYWYRQDPGQGLRLIYYSQIVNDFQKGDIAEGYSVSREKKESFPLTVTSAQKNPTAFYLCASSLQGAAVGNTIYFGEGSWLTVV.

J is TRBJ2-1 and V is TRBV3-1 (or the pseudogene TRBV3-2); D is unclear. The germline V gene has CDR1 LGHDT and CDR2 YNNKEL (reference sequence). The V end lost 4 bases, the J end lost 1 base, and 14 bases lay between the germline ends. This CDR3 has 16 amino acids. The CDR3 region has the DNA TGTGCCAGCAGCCCCTTAACGGGTATATCCTACAATGAGCAGTTCTTC. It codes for CASSPLTGISYNEQFF.

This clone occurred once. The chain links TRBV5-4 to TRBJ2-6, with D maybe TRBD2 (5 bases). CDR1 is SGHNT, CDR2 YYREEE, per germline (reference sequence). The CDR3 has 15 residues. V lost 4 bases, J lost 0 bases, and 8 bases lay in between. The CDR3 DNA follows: TGTGCCAGCAGCCATGAGGGCTCTGGGGCCAACGTCCTGACTTTC. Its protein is CASSHEGSGANVLTF. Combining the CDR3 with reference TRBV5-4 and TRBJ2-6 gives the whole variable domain ETGVTQSPTHLIKTRGQQVTLRCSSQSGHNTVSWYQQALGQGPQFIFQYYREEENGRGNFPPRFSGLQFPNYSSELNVNALELDDSALYLCASSHEGSGANVLTFGAGSRLTVL.